This T cell receptor beta chain was identified in a study of blood T cell repertoires in COVID-19. Study summary: Sites across the United States, Italy and Spain contributed samples from acute and convalescent COVID-19. PBMCs, B-cell-depleted T cells, or T cells were the source of the cDNA or gDNA that made up the material.

Assay used: immunoSEQ multiplex PCR; TCRdb lists only in-frame clones, some missing. The sample holds 40,000 to 55,000 clones, around 90% seen once. CDR3 length: 15 amino acids. Between the trimmed V and J ends, which lost 4 bases and 7 bases, there was a span of 14 bases. Looked up from germline, CDR1 is SNHLY and CDR2 is FYNNEI. This chain joins TRBV2 and TRBJ1-6, with TRBD1 as a possible D gene (5 bases). Sequencing input: peripheral blood. The source of this sequence is a man aged 45-65 years with active COVID-19. In nucleotides, the CDR3 is TGTGCCAGCAGTGGTAGCGGGGGAGGAAATTCACCCCTCCACTTT. It encodes CASSGSGGGNSPLHF. Together with reference TRBV2 and TRBJ1-6, the CDR3 gives the full variable domain: EPEVTQTPSHQVTQMGQEVILRCVPISNHLYFYWYRQILGQKVEFLVSFYNNEISEKSEIFDDQFSVERPDGSNFTLKIRSTKLEDSAMYFCASSGSGGGNSPLHFGNGTRLTVT.